This T cell receptor beta chain was obtained from a study of OX40 agonist ivuxolimab in advanced cancers. Study in general: Across the patients, intravenous ivuxolimab was delivered every 2 weeks at 0.01 to 10 mg/kg. Under the entry rules, prior anti-PD-1, anti-PD-L1 or anti-CTLA-4 therapy was allowed, and approximately 40% had some.

Findings and limits, study-wide: The study found among the lowest clonal expansion in partial responders at 0.1-3.0 mg/kg. Low levels of normalized T-cell clonal expansion also appeared in some nonresponders.

Using immunoSEQ multiplex PCR, the repertoire was profiled, and TCRdb retains in-frame clones only, with some absent. This table has roughly 90,000 clones, around 88% appearing once. CDR1 MDHEN and CDR2 SYDVKM come from the germline V gene. The CDR3 is made up of 11 amino acids. With 7 bases removed from V and 4 bases from J, the gap between germline ends came to 6 bases. Concerning this clone itself: The antigen is unknown.

The source material was CD4+ or CD8+ T cells sorted from blood, sampled in a trial of the OX40 agonist ivuxolimab. The TCR comes from an adult with an advanced solid tumor such as melanoma, head and neck, liver or kidney cancer. V usage is TRBV28 and J usage is TRBJ2-3; D remains ambiguous. The DNA for the CDR3 is TGTGCCAGCAAGACGCCAGATACGCAGTATTTT. This sequence encodes CASKTPDTQYF.